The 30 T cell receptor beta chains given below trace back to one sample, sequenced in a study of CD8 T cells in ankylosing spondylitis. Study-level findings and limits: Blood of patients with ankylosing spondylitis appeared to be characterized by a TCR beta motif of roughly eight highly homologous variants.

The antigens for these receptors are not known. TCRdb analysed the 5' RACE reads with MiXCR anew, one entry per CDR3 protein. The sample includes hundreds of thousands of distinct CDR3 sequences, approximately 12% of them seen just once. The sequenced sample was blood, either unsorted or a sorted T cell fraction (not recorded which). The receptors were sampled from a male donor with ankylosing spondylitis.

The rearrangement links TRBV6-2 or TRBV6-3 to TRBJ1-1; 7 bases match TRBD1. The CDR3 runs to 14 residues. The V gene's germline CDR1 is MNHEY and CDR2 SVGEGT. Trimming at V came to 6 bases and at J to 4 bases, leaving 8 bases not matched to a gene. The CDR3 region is CASRVGQVRTEAFF. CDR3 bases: TGTGCCAGCAGGGTTGGACAGGTCCGCACTGAAGCTTTCTTT.

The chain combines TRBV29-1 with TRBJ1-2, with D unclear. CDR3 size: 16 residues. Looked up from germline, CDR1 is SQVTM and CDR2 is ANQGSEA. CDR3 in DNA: TGCAGACCTGGAAAGAGGGTAGAAACTTGGAACTATGGCTACACCTTC. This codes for CRPGKRVETWNYGYTF. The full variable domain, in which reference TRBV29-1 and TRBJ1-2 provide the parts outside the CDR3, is SAVISQKPSRDICQRGTSLTIQCQVDSQVTMMFWYRQQPGQSLTLIATANQGSEATYESGFVIDKFPISRPNLTFSTLTVSNMSPEDSSIYLCRPGKRVETWNYGYTFGSGTRLTVV.

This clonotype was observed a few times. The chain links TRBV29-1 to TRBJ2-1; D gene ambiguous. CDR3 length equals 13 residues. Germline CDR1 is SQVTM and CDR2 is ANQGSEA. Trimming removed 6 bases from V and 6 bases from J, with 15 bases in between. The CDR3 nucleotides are TGCAGCGTATCGGACGGGTTGGGCAATGAGCAGTTCTTC. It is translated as CSVSDGLGNEQFF.

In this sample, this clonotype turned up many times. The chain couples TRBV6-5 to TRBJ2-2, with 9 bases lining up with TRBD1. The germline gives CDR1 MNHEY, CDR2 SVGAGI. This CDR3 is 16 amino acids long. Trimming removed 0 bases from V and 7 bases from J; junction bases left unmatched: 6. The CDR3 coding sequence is TGTGCCAGCAGTTACTCGAGGGGACAGGGAGACGGGGAGCTGTTTTTT. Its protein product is CASSYSRGQGDGELFF.

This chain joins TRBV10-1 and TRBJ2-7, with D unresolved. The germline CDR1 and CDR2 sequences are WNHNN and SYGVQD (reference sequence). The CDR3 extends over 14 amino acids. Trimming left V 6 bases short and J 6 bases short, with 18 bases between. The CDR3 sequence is CASSLTPTSPEQYF. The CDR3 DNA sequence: TGCGCCAGCAGCCTGACCCCGACCTCCCCCGAGCAGTACTTC.

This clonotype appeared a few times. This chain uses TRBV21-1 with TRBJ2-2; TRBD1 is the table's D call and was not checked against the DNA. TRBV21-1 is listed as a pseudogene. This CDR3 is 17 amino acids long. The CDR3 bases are TGTGCCAGCATCCCGACGGACAGGGTCGAAAACACCGGGGAGCTGTTTTTT. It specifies CASIPTDRVENTGELFF.

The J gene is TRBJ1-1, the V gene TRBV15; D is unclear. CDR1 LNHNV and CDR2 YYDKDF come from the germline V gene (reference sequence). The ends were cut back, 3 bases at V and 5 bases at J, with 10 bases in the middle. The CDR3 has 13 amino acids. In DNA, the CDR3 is TGTGCCACCAGCAGGGACGTCGGAACTGAAGCTTTCTTT. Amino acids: CATSRDVGTEAFF.

The CDR3 sequence: CASAGPRYEQYF. CDR3 nucleotides: TGTGCCAGCGCCGGGCCCCGCTACGAGCAGTACTTC. The V gene is TRBV6-6, the J gene TRBJ2-7, with D hard to call. CDR3 length equals 12 residues. Trimming left V 8 bases short and J 3 bases short, with 11 bases between. Looked up from germline, CDR1 is MNHNY and CDR2 is SVGAGI (reference sequence).

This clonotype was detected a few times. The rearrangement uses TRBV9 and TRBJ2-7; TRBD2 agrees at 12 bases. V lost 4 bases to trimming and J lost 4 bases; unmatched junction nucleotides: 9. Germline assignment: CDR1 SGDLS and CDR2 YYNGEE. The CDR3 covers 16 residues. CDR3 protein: CASSRRTSGDPYEQYF. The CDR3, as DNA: TGTGCCAGCAGCCGTCGGACTAGCGGGGACCCTTACGAGCAGTACTTC. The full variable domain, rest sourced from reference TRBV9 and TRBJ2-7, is DSGVTQTPKHLITATGQRVTLRCSPRSGDLSVYWYQQSLDQGLQFLIQYYNGEERAKGNILERFSAQQFPDLHSELNLSSLELGDSALYFCASSRRTSGDPYEQYFGPGTRLTVT.

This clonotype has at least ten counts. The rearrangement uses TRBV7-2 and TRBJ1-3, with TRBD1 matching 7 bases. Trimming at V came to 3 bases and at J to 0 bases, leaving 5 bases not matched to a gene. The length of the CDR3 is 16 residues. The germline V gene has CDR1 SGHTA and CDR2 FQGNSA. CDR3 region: CASSFRTGGSGNTIYF. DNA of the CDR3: TGTGCCAGCAGCTTCCGGACAGGCGGCTCTGGAAACACCATATATTTT. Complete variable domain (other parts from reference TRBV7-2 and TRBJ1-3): GAGVSQSPSNKVTEKGKDVELRCDPISGHTALYWYRQSLGQGLEFLIYFQGNSAPDKSGLPSDRFSAERTGGSVSTLTIQRTQQEDSAVYLCASSFRTGGSGNTIYFGEGSWLTVV.

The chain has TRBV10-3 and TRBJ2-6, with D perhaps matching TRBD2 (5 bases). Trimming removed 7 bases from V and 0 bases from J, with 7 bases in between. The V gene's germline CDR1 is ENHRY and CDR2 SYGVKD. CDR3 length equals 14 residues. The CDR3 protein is CAIKGSSGANVLTF. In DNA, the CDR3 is TGTGCCATCAAAGGGAGCTCTGGGGCCAACGTCCTGACTTTC.

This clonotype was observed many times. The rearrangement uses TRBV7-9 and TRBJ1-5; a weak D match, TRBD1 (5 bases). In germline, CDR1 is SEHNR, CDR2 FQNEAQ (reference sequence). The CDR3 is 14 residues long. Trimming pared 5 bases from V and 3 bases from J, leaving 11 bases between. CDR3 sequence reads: CASSNRDHNQPQHF. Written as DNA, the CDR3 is TGTGCCAGCAGCAACCGGGACCACAATCAGCCCCAGCATTTT.

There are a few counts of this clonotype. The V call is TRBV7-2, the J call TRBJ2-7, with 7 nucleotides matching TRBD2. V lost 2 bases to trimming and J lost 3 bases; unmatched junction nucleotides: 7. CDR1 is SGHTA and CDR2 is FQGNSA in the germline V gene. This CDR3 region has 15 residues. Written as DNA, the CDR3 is TGTGCCAGCAGCTTACGGCCCCGGGACTACTACGAGCAGTACTTC. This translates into CASSLRPRDYYEQYF.

CDR3 amino acids: CASSLVMTYEQYF. DNA for the CDR3: TGTGCCAGCAGCTTAGTGATGACCTACGAGCAGTACTTC. The chain joins TRBV7-2 to TRBJ2-7; D call uncertain. This CDR3 comprises 13 residues. The germline V and J ends were trimmed by 1 base and 2 bases, with 6 bases remaining between them. The germline gives CDR1 SGHTA, CDR2 FQGNSA.

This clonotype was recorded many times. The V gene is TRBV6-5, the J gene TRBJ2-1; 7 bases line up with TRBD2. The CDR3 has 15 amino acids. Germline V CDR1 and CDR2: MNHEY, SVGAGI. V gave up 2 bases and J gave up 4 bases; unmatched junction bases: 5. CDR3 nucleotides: TGTGCCAGCAGTTACAAGCGGGGAGGGTACAATGAGCAGTTCTTC. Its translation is CASSYKRGGYNEQFF.

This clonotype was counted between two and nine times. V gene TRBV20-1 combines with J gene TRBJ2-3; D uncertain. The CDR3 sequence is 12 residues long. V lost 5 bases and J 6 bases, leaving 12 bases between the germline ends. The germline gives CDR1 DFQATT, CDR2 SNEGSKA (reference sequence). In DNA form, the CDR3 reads TGCAGTGCTTTCCCCCGGCGGGATACGCAGTATTTT. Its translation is CSAFPRRDTQYF.

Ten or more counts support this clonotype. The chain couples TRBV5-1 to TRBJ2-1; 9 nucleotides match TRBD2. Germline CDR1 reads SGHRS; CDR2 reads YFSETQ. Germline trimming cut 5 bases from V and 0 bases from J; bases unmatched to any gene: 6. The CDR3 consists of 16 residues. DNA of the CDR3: TGCGCCAGCAGGGTGGCTAGCGGGACCTCCTACAATGAGCAGTTCTTC. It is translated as CASRVASGTSYNEQFF.

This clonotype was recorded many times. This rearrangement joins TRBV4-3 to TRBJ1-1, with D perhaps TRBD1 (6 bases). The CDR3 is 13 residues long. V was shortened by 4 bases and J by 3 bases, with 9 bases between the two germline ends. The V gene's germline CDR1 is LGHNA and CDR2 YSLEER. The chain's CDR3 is CASSPDSYTEAFF. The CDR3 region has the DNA TGCGCCAGCAGCCCGGACAGCTACACTGAAGCTTTCTTT.

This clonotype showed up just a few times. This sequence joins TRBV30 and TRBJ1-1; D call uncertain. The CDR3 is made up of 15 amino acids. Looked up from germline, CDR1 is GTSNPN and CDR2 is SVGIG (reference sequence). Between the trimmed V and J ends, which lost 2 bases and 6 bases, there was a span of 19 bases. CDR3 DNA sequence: TGTGCCTGGAGTCCCAACCGGTCCGGGAGACCTGAAGCTTTCTTT. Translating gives CAWSPNRSGRPEAFF.

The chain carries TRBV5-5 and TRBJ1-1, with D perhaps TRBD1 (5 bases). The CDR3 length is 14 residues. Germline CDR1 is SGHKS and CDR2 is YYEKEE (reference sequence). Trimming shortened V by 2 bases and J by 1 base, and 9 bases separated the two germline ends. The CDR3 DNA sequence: TGTGCCAGCAGCTTTCTACAGGAGAACACTGAAGCTTTCTTT. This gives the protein CASSFLQENTEAFF.

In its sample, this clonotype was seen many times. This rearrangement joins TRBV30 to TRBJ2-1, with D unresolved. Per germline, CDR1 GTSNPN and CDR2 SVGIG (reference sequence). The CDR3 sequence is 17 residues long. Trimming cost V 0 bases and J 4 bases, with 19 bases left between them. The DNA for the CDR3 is TGTGCCTGGAGTGTATTTGGACCATTAGGGCATTACAATGAGCAGTTCTTC. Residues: CAWSVFGPLGHYNEQFF.

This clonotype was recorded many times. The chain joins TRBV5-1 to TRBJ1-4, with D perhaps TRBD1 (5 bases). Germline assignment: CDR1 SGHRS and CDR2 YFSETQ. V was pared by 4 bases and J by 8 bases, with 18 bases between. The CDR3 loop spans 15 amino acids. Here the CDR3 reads CASSQTGTGGEKLFF. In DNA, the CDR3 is TGCGCCAGCAGCCAAACCGGGACGGGCGGAGAAAAACTGTTTTTT.

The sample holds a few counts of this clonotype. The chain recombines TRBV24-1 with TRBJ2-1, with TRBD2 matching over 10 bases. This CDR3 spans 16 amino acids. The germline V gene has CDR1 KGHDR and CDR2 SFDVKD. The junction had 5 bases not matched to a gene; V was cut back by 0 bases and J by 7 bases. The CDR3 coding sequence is TGTGCCACCAGTGATTTGAGCGGGGGGGCCGTAAATGAGCAGTTCTTC. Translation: CATSDLSGGAVNEQFF.

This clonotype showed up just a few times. For the CDR3, the DNA is TGTGCCAGCAGTCCCTGGGACAGGGAGAATCAGCCCCAGCATTTT. It codes for CASSPWDRENQPQHF. V is TRBV27 and J is TRBJ1-5, with 9 bases identical to TRBD1. This CDR3 comprises 15 residues. With V trimmed by 5 bases and J by 4 bases, 6 bases remained unmatched. Germline-derived CDR1 and CDR2 are MNHEY and SMNVEV (reference sequence).

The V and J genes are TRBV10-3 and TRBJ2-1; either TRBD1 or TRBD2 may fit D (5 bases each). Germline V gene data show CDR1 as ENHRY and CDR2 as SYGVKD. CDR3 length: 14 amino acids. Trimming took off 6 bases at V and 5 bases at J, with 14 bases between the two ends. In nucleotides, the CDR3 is TGTGCCATCAGCGGGGCGGGCGGAAACAATGAGCAGTTCTTC. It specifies CAISGAGGNNEQFF.

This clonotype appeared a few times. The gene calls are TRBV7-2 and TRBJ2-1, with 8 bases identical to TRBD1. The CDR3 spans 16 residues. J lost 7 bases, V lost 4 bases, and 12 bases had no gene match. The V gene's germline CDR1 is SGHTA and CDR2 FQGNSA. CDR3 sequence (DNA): TGTGCCAGCAGCTCATGGGGGACAGGTGTTACGAATGAGCAGTTCTTC. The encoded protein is CASSSWGTGVTNEQFF.

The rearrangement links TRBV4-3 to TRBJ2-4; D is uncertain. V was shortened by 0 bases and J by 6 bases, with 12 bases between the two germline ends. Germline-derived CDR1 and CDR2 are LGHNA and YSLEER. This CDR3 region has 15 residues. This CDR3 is CASSQEASTRNIQYF. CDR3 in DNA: TGCGCCAGCAGCCAAGAAGCATCCACAAGAAACATTCAGTACTTC.

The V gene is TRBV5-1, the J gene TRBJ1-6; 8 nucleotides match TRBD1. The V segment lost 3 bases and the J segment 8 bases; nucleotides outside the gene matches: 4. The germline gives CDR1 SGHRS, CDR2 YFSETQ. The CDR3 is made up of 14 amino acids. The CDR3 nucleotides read TGCGCCAGCAGCTCGGACAGGGCCCATTCACCCCTCCACTTT. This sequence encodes CASSSDRAHSPLHF.

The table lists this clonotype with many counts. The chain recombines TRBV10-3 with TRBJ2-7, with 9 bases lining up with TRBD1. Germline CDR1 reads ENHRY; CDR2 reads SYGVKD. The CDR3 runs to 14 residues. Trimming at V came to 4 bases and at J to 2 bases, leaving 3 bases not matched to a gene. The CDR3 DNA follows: TGTGCCATCAGTGCGGGACAGGGCACCTACGAGCAGTACTTC. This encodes CAISAGQGTYEQYF.

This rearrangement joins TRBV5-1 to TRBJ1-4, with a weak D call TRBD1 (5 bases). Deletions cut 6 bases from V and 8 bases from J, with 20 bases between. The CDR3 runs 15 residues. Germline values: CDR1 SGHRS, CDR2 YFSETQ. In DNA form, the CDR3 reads TGCGCCAGCACCGGGGGGGGGTTCTCGGCCGAAAAACTGTTTTTT. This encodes CASTGGGFSAEKLFF.